This T cell receptor beta chain was captured in a study of T-cell reconstitution after alpha-beta-depleted transplantation in children. Whole-study results and caveats: The main origin of T-cell counts and diversity one year after transplant was newly produced T cells. From surviving recipient T cells and thymic progenitors came the high day-60 TCRbeta diversity observed in some patients. Roughly two months post-transplant, alpha-beta T cells reportedly originated from several hundred graft clones that had expanded.

Preparing the TCRbeta library involved the use of unique molecular identifiers. TCRdb redid the calling of the PCR reads with MiXCR, one entry per CDR3 protein. The sample lists hundreds of thousands of distinct CDR3 sequences, roughly 7.7% occurring once. This clonotype was recorded at least ten times. Its antigen is not identified. This CDR3 has 16 residues. The germline gives CDR1 MNHEY, CDR2 SMNVEV (reference sequence). Trimming took off 3 bases at V and 2 bases at J, with 17 bases between the two ends. The sequence was collected from a male patient younger than 18 who had a stem cell transplant for acute lymphoblastic leukemia, so the T cells may come from the graft donor. The genes are TRBV27 and TRBJ2-7; D gene unclear. The sequenced sample was PBMCs, mostly from graft donor cells, obtained 180 days after TCRalphabeta/CD19-depleted stem cell transplant. CDR3 DNA: TGTGCCAGCAGTTTCCCCCGGTGGGGTATCGCCTACGAGCAGTACTTC. Its translation: CASSFPRWGIAYEQYF.